Presented here are 21 T cell receptor beta chains from one specimen sequenced in a study of T cell repertoires in ileal Crohn's disease. Profiled with immunoSEQ multiplex PCR; TCRdb holds only in-frame clones, not every one. The sample includes approximately 4,100 clones, roughly 83% seen only once; the top ten take around 6.7%. Material for sequencing was ileal tissue. These receptors originate from an adult with Crohn's disease.

Turning to this clone: The germline gene is not matched at one end of the junction; a read error may be the cause. The chain combines TRBV28 with TRBJ2-7; D may be TRBD2 (5 bases). This CDR3 has 11 residues. Germline V gene sequence: CDR1 MDHEN, CDR2 SYDVKM. The CDR3, as DNA: TGTGCCAGCAGAGCCGGGCCGCGGGTCAACTTC. It translates to CASRAGPRVNF.

This clone showed up just a few times. CDR3 bases: TGTGCCACCCGGACAGGGACTTTAGGGTATGGCTACACCTTC. Its translation is CATRTGTLGYGYTF. The J gene is TRBJ1-2, the V gene TRBV6-5; 8 bases match TRBD1. J gave up 5 bases and V 10 bases, and 12 bases lay outside the gene matches. Germline CDR1 reads MNHEY; CDR2 reads SVGAGI. The CDR3 loop spans 14 amino acids.

The chain uses TRBV30 and TRBJ2-5; 10 positions agree with TRBD2. CDR3 size: 15 residues. Germline CDR1 reads GTSNPN; CDR2 reads SVGIG (reference sequence). Trimming removed 0 bases from V and 2 bases from J; junction bases left unmatched: 3. CDR3 DNA: TGTGCCTGGAGTGTTGGGACTAGCGCTCAAGAGACCCAGTACTTC. Amino acid sequence: CAWSVGTSAQETQYF.

In DNA form, the CDR3 reads TGTGCCAGCAGGGGGGCCCACAATGAGCAGTTCTTC. The encoded protein is CASRGAHNEQFF. The rearrangement links TRBV6-1 to TRBJ2-1; a weak D match, TRBD1 (6 bases). The CDR3 is 12 amino acids. V dropped 6 bases and J dropped 5 bases, with 8 bases sitting between them. Germline CDR1 reads MNHNS; CDR2 reads SASEGT.

This chain uses TRBV9 with TRBJ1-1; TRBD1 is a possible D gene (6 bases). V shed 3 bases and J shed 0 bases, with 12 bases lying between them. CDR3 length: 15 residues. CDR1 is SGDLS and CDR2 is YYNGEE in the germline V gene. This chain's CDR3 is CASSAGQIMNTEAFF. The CDR3 DNA sequence: TGTGCCAGCAGCGCCGGACAGATTATGAACACTGAAGCTTTCTTT.

In this sample, this clone turned up a few times. The chain recombines TRBV6-1 with TRBJ1-5; 10 bases agree with TRBD1. CDR1 and CDR2 (germline): MNHNS, SASEGT. The CDR3 runs to 14 residues. V gave up 5 bases and J gave up 5 bases; unmatched junction bases: 3. The CDR3 DNA sequence: TGTGCCAGCAGTCAGGACAGGGGGTATCAGCCCCAGCATTTT. Its protein product is CASSQDRGYQPQHF.

V is TRBV27 and J is TRBJ1-6; D unclear. Germline values: CDR1 MNHEY, CDR2 SMNVEV (reference sequence). V lost 8 bases, J lost 5 bases, and 13 bases lay in between. This CDR3 comprises 14 residues. CDR3 sequence: CASALVLNNSPLHF. The CDR3 DNA sequence: TGTGCCAGCGCCCTAGTACTGAATAATTCACCCCTCCACTTT.

The genes are TRBV5-1 and TRBJ2-5; D ambiguous. From germline, CDR1 is SGHRS and CDR2 YFSETQ. This CDR3 is 13 amino acids long. Trimming stripped 4 bases from V and 5 bases from J, with 12 bases between. CDR3 nucleotides: TGCGCCAGCAGCGAGGCGCTATCGGAGACCCAGTACTTC. Translated, it gives CASSEALSETQYF.

V usage is TRBV7-9 and J usage is TRBJ2-3; 9 bases are shared with TRBD2. The germline CDR1 and CDR2 sequences are SEHNR and FQNEAQ (reference sequence). The trim removed 5 bases at V and 2 bases at J, leaving 5 bases unmatched. The CDR3 has 15 residues. The CDR3 loop is CASSPGLALTDTQYF. CDR3 bases: TGTGCCAGCAGCCCAGGACTAGCGCTCACAGATACGCAGTATTTT.

CDR3 bases: TGTGCCAGCAGTCCACTAGCGGGGGCCTACAATGAGCAGTTCTTC. Translated, it gives CASSPLAGAYNEQFF. This chain connects TRBV11-3 to TRBJ2-1, with 11 bases fitting TRBD2. Germline V gene lookup returns CDR1 SGHNT and CDR2 YENEEA. V dropped 6 bases and J dropped 2; count of bases not matched to a gene: 3. The CDR3 runs 15 residues.

The chain recombines TRBV9 with TRBJ1-1; 7 positions match TRBD1. The CDR3 totals 16 residues. Trimming cost V 3 bases and J 1 base; bases outside gene matches: 9. Germline CDR1 is SGDLS and CDR2 is YYNGEE. The CDR3 DNA reads TGTGCCAGCAGCGCCGCGGTGGGGACAGCGAACACTGAAGCTTTCTTT. It yields the protein CASSAAVGTANTEAFF.

The V gene is TRBV5-5, the J gene TRBJ2-2; a possible D gene is TRBD1 (6 bases). CDR3 length equals 16 residues. V was trimmed by 5 bases and J by 6 bases, leaving 20 bases between them. CDR1 is SGHKS, CDR2 YYEKEE, per germline (reference sequence). The CDR3 loop reads CASRRPGRGHAGELFF. In DNA, the CDR3 is TGTGCCAGCAGACGACCGGGACGGGGACACGCCGGGGAGCTGTTTTTT.

This clone was detected only a few times. V is TRBV27 and J is TRBJ1-1; D is ambiguous. V was pared by 4 bases and J by 7 bases, with 13 bases between. The germline gives CDR1 MNHEY, CDR2 SMNVEV (reference sequence). The CDR3 contains 13 residues. For the CDR3, the DNA is TGTGCCAGCAGTTCCACCGCCGCAGGTGAAGCTTTCTTT. Translating it yields CASSSTAAGEAFF.

This clone was seen once. This rearrangement joins TRBV5-6 to TRBJ1-2; tentative D call: TRBD1 (6 bases). Germline V gene lookup returns CDR1 SGHDT and CDR2 YYEEEE. V was pared by 4 bases and J by 3 bases, with 16 bases between. This CDR3 has 15 residues. The CDR3 bases are TGTGCCAGCAGCCGAGGACAGCTCACCCACTATGGCTACACCTTC. The encoded protein is CASSRGQLTHYGYTF.

This rearrangement joins TRBV25-1 to TRBJ2-3; D is perhaps TRBD2 (6 bases). Germline assignment: CDR1 MGHDK and CDR2 SYGVNS. The CDR3 runs to 14 residues. V shed 7 bases and J shed 8 bases, with 19 bases lying between them. The CDR3 protein is CASNDGGSIGTQYF. The CDR3 coding sequence is TGTGCCAGCAATGACGGGGGAAGCATTGGTACGCAGTATTTT.

The chain recombines TRBV19 with TRBJ1-1; D might be TRBD1 (6 bases). Trimming took 4 bases from V and 4 from J, leaving 13 bases between them. From germline, CDR1 is LNHDA and CDR2 SQIVND (reference sequence). The CDR3 runs to 14 residues. The CDR3 bases are TGTGCCAGTAGTACCTCCAGGGGAAGCACTGAAGCTTTCTTT. Amino acid sequence: CASSTSRGSTEAFF.

A remark on this clone: Other DNA sequences in the sample encode the same CDR3. V usage is TRBV7-9 and J usage is TRBJ1-6; D not certain. V lost 2 bases, J lost 9 bases, and 5 bases lay in between. CDR1 and CDR2 from the germline V gene are SEHNR and FQNEAQ (reference sequence). The length of the CDR3 is 12 residues. The CDR3: CASSLLASPLHF. The CDR3 nucleotides read TGTGCCAGCAGCTTATTAGCTTCACCCCTCCACTTT.

The V call is TRBV5-1, the J call TRBJ2-4; 8 bases agree with TRBD1. The V segment lost 3 bases and the J segment 9 bases; nucleotides outside the gene matches: 17. The CDR3 runs 17 residues. In germline, CDR1 is SGHRS, CDR2 YFSETQ. DNA of the CDR3: TGCGCCAGCAGCTCCAATTGGGCCGACAGGGGAAAGGGCATTCAGTACTTC. Protein product: CASSSNWADRGKGIQYF.

The gene calls are TRBV4-1 and TRBJ2-3; D possibly corresponds to TRBD1 (6 bases). Trimming pared 0 bases from V and 1 base from J, leaving 11 bases between. CDR3 length: 16 amino acids. CDR1 is MGHRA and CDR2 is YSYEKL in the germline V gene. The CDR3 protein is CASSQEVRGGTDTQYF. CDR3 DNA: TGCGCCAGCAGCCAAGAAGTCAGGGGCGGCACAGATACGCAGTATTTT.

The rearrangement links TRBV5-4 to TRBJ1-6, with 10 bases fitting TRBD1. The trim removed 3 bases at V and 9 bases at J, leaving 3 bases unmatched. The CDR3 totals 14 residues. Germline V CDR1 and CDR2: SGHNT, YYREEE (reference sequence). This CDR3 reads CASSSRDRGSPLHF. CDR3 bases: TGTGCCAGCAGCTCACGGGACAGGGGTTCACCCCTCCACTTT. Using reference TRBV5-4 and TRBJ1-6 for the parts outside the CDR3, the full variable domain is ETGVTQSPTHLIKTRGQQVTLRCSSQSGHNTVSWYQQALGQGPQFIFQYYREEENGRGNFPPRFSGLQFPNYSSELNVNALELDDSALYLCASSSRDRGSPLHFGNGTRLTVT.

The chain couples TRBV11-2 to TRBJ2-5, with 8 nucleotides matching TRBD1. The ends lost 2 bases at V and 5 bases at J; junction bases unmatched: 10. CDR3 length equals 16 residues. CDR1 and CDR2 from the germline V gene are SGHAT and FQNNGV. CDR3 sequence (DNA): TGTGCCAGCAGCTTATTGGGGGGCGACAGGGGCGAGACCCAGTACTTC. As protein: CASSLLGGDRGETQYF.